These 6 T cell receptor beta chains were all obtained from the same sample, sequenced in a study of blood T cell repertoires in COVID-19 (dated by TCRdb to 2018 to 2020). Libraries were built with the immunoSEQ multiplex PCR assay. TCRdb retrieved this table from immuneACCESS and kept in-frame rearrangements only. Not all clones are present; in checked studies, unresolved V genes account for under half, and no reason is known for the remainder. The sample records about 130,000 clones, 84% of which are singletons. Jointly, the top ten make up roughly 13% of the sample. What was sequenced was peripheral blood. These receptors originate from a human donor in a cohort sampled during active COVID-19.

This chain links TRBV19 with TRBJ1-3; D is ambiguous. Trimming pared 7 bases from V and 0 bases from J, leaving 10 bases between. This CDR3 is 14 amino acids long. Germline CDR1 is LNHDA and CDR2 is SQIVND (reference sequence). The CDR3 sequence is CASKEISSGNTIYF. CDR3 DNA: TGTGCCAGTAAAGAGATTAGCTCTGGAAACACCATATATTTT.

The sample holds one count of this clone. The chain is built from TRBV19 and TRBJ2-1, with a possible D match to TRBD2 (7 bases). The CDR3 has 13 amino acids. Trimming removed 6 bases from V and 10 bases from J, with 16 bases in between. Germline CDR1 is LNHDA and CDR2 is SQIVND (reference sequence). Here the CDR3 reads CASRTKGGLEQFF. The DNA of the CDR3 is TGTGCCAGTAGGACTAAGGGGGGGCTCGAGCAGTTCTTC.

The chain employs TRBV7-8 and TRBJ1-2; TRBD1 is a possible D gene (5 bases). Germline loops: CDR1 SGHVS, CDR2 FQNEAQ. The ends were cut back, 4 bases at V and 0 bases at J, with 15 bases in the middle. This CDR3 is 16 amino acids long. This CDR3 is CASSSPIGGANYGYTF. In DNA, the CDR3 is TGTGCCAGCAGCTCTCCTATCGGGGGAGCTAACTATGGCTACACCTTC.

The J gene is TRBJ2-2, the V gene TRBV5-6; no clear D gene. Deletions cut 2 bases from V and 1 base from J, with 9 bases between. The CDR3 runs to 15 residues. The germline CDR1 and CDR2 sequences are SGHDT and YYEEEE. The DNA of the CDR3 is TGTGCCAGCAGCTTTTTCGGTGAGAACACCGGGGAGCTGTTTTTT. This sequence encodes CASSFFGENTGELFF.

CDR3 amino acids: CASSRAGIDTGNTIYF. CDR3 DNA: TGTGCCAGCAGCCGGGCCGGGATAGATACTGGAAACACCATATATTTT. V is TRBV5-4 and J is TRBJ1-3, with unresolved D. The V end lost 4 bases, the J end lost 2 bases, and 16 bases lay between the germline ends. The CDR3 length is 16 residues. CDR1 is SGHNT, CDR2 YYREEE, per germline (reference sequence).

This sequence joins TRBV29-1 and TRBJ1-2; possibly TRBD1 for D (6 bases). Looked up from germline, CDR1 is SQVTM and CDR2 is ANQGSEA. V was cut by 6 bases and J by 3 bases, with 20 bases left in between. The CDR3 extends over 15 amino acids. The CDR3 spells CSVSQRAGAYYGYTF. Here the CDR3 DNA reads TGCAGCGTCAGCCAACGAGCAGGGGCCTACTATGGCTACACCTTC. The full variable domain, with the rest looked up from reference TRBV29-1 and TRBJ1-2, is SAVISQKPSRDICQRGTSLTIQCQVDSQVTMMFWYRQQPGQSLTLIATANQGSEATYESGFVIDKFPISRPNLTFSTLTVSNMSPEDSSIYLCSVSQRAGAYYGYTFGSGTRLTVV.